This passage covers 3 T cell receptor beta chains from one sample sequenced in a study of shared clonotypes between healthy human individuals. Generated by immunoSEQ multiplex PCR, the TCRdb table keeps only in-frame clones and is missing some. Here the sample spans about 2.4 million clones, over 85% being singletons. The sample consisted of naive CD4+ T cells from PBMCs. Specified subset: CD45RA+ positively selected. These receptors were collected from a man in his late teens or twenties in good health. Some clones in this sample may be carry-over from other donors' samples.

CDR3 amino acids: CASRVQEYVLTF. DNA for the CDR3: TGTGCCAGCAGAGTGCAGGAGTACGTCCTGACTTTC. The gene calls are TRBV6-5 and TRBJ2-6; D gene unclear. Trimming took 6 bases from V and 11 from J, leaving 11 bases between them. CDR1 MNHEY and CDR2 SVGAGI come from the germline V gene. The CDR3 is 12 residues long.

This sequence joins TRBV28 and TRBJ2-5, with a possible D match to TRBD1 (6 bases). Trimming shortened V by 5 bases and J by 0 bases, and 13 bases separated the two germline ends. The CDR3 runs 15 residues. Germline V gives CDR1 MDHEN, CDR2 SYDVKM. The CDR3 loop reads CASSPGQPYQETQYF. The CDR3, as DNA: TGTGCCAGCAGTCCCGGACAGCCGTACCAAGAGACCCAGTACTTC.

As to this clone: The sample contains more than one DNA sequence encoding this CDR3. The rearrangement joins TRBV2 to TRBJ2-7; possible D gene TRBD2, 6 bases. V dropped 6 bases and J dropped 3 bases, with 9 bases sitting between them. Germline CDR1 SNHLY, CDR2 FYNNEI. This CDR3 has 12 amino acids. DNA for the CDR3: TGTGCCAGCAGCGAGGAGGGCTACGAGCAGTACTTC. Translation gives CASSEEGYEQYF.